The next 17 T cell receptor beta chains were all read from a single sample in a study of T cells after yellow fever vaccination. TCRdb re-analysed the 5' RACE reads in MiXCR, keeping a single row per CDR3 protein. The repertoire holds approximately 120,000 distinct CDR3 sequences, with more than 6.5% as singletons. Here the sequenced sample was CD4+ T cells sorted from PBMCs, taken around 10 days after the first yellow fever vaccination. These receptors all come from a man younger than 30 who received the YFV17D yellow fever vaccine.

The V gene is TRBV2, the J gene TRBJ2-1, with 10 bases matching TRBD2. With 4 bases clipped from V and 16 bases from J, the junction kept 7 bases outside the gene matches. Germline values: CDR1 SNHLY, CDR2 FYNNEI. This CDR3 spans 12 amino acids. Here the CDR3 DNA reads TGTGCCAGCAGTGCGGAGCGGGGGGGCAATTTCTTC. Its protein is CASSAERGGNFF. Looking up the rest from reference TRBV2 and TRBJ2-1 gives the full variable domain: EPEVTQTPSHQVTQMGQEVILRCVPISNHLYFYWYRQILGQKVEFLVSFYNNEISEKSEIFDDQFSVERPDGSNFTLKIRSTKLEDSAMYFCASSAERGGNFFGPGTRLTVL.

The sample holds many counts of this clonotype. The gene calls are TRBV15 and TRBJ2-4; 7 nucleotides match TRBD1. After removal of 0 bases from V and 5 bases from J, the junction contained 7 bases not matched to a gene. The CDR3 runs 16 residues. The germline CDR1 and CDR2 sequences are LNHNV and YYDKDF (reference sequence). CDR3 amino acids: CATSRDLGQAQNIQYF. In DNA, the CDR3 is TGTGCCACCAGCAGAGATCTCGGACAGGCCCAAAACATTCAGTACTTC. The full variable domain, with the rest looked up from reference TRBV15 and TRBJ2-4, is DAMVIQNPRYQVTQFGKPVTLSCSQTLNHNVMYWYQQKSSQAPKLLFHYYDKDFNNEADTPDNFQSRRPNTSFCFLDIRSPGLGDTAMYLCATSRDLGQAQNIQYFGAGTRLSVL.

This clonotype was counted many times. The CDR3 nucleotides read TGTGCTAGTGGTTTGGAGGCAGGGGGCCCCATATATTTT. This codes for CASGLEAGGPIYF. This chain uses TRBV12-5 with TRBJ1-3; 8 bases agree with TRBD1. Germline-derived CDR1 and CDR2 are LGHNT and FRNRAP. The J segment lost 11 bases and the V segment lost 1 base, leaving 4 bases of the junction unmatched. The CDR3 has 13 residues.

This clonotype was counted at least ten times. The chain joins TRBV5-1 to TRBJ2-3, with 8 bases fitting TRBD2. Germline assignment: CDR1 SGHRS and CDR2 YFSETQ. The CDR3 spans 17 residues. After removal of 4 bases from V and 0 bases from J, the junction contained 10 bases not matched to a gene. The CDR3 region has the DNA TGCGCCAGCAGCAGTTTTACTAGCGGATTGAGCACAGATACGCAGTATTTT. This sequence encodes CASSSFTSGLSTDTQYF.

This clonotype was counted at least ten times. V usage is TRBV6-2 or TRBV6-3 and J usage is TRBJ1-2, with D hard to call. V lost 4 bases, J lost 2 bases, and 5 bases lay in between. CDR1 is MNHEY and CDR2 is SVGEGT in the germline V gene. CDR3 size: 12 residues. The DNA of the CDR3 is TGTGCCAGCAGTTCGCGGAACTATGGCTACACCTTC. The encoded protein is CASSSRNYGYTF.

This clonotype has at least ten counts. The V call is TRBV18, the J call TRBJ1-2; 7 bases fit TRBD1. The CDR3 extends over 14 amino acids. Unmatched junction bases numbered 3, after V lost 3 bases and J lost 2 bases. Germline V gene lookup returns CDR1 KGHSH and CDR2 LQKENI. The CDR3 DNA sequence: TGTGCCAGCTCACCCGTACAGGGGAACTATGGCTACACCTTC. As protein: CASSPVQGNYGYTF.

This clonotype was seen repeatedly, ten times or more. The DNA is left out, because the CDR3 cannot be placed on it with certainty; the CDR3 is given as TCRdb lists it. The rearrangement joins TRBV23-1 to TRBJ2-2. TRBV23-1 is designated an ORF whose function remains uncertain. Ends included, the CDR3 has 12 residues. Here the CDR3 reads CASSQPPGSCFF.

This clonotype was observed many times. The gene calls are TRBV9 and TRBJ2-1, with 8 bases identical to TRBD2. The CDR3 is made up of 13 amino acids. CDR1 and CDR2 (germline): SGDLS, YYNGEE. With V trimmed by 0 bases and J by 9 bases, 2 bases remained unmatched. The CDR3 loop is CASSVVSGAEQFF. The CDR3 nucleotides read TGTGCCAGCAGCGTAGTTAGCGGGGCTGAGCAGTTCTTC.

This clonotype was picked up a small number of times. The J gene is TRBJ2-5, the V gene TRBV3-1; 15 positions agree with TRBD2. Trimming removed 0 bases from V and 1 base from J; junction bases left unmatched: 12. The CDR3 contains 21 residues. CDR1 LGHDT and CDR2 YNNKEL come from the germline V gene (reference sequence). The CDR3 DNA sequence: TGTGCCAGCAGCCAAGACTATCGGACTAGCGGGGGGGCAAGAGGCCAAGAGACCCAGTACTTC. This codes for CASSQDYRTSGGARGQETQYF.

This clonotype has ten or more counts. The genes are TRBV12-3 or TRBV12-4 and TRBJ2-5, with 8 bases matching TRBD2. Unmatched junction bases numbered 11, after V lost 3 bases and J lost 5 bases. The CDR3 contains 16 residues. This chain's CDR3 is CASSLFGRGAGETQYF. CDR3 bases: TGTGCCAGCAGTTTGTTCGGGCGGGGGGCCGGGGAGACCCAGTACTTC.

In its sample, this clonotype was seen many times. The CDR3 nucleotides read TGCAGTGCTAAGGGGCGAGAGACCCAGTACTTC. Protein sequence: CSAKGRETQYF. The chain combines TRBV20-1 with TRBJ2-5; possibly TRBD1 for D (5 bases). There are 11 residues in the CDR3. CDR1 and CDR2 from the germline V gene are DFQATT and SNEGSKA (reference sequence). V gave up 4 bases and J gave up 4 bases, with 7 bases separating them.

This clonotype was observed many times. J is TRBJ2-1 and V is TRBV5-1; 12 nucleotides align to TRBD2. Unmatched junction bases numbered 7, after V lost 3 bases and J lost 0 bases. In germline, CDR1 is SGHRS, CDR2 YFSETQ. The CDR3 has 18 amino acids. CDR3 nucleotides: TGCGCCAGCAGCTCTCTAGCGGGGGGGTCGCCCTCCTACAATGAGCAGTTCTTC. This sequence encodes CASSSLAGGSPSYNEQFF.

This clonotype was counted at least ten times. The V and J genes are TRBV6-5 and TRBJ1-5; 10 bases line up with TRBD1. Germline V gene data show CDR1 as MNHEY and CDR2 as SVGAGI. The V gene end was trimmed by 8 bases and the J gene end by 7 bases; junction bases not matched to a gene: 8. The CDR3 is 14 amino acids. The CDR3 protein is CASHGTGEGQPQHF. The CDR3 bases are TGTGCCAGCCATGGGACAGGGGAAGGGCAGCCCCAGCATTTT.

This clonotype was counted at least ten times. V gene TRBV29-1 combines with J gene TRBJ1-4; 10 bases map to TRBD1. Germline V CDR1 and CDR2: SQVTM, ANQGSEA. J gave up 8 bases and V 6 bases, and 12 bases lay outside the gene matches. CDR3 length: 15 amino acids. The CDR3 DNA is TGCAGCGTCGCAACAGGGACAGGGGTAGGGGAAAAACTGTTTTTT. This sequence encodes CSVATGTGVGEKLFF.

V usage is TRBV7-9 and J usage is TRBJ2-4; TRBD1 agrees at 8 bases. Germline lookup yields CDR1 SEHNR and CDR2 FQNEAQ (reference sequence). The CDR3 runs 16 residues. V shed 1 base, J shed 1 base, and the junction held 3 bases outside the gene matches. DNA of the CDR3: TGTGCCAGCAGCTTAGGACAGGGGATGGCCAAAAACATTCAGTACTTC. Translating gives CASSLGQGMAKNIQYF.

The table lists this clonotype with many counts. The J gene is TRBJ1-5, the V gene TRBV4-3, with no clear D. Germline V CDR1 and CDR2: LGHNA, YSLEER. V was pared by 3 bases and J by 4 bases, with 7 bases between. The CDR3 sequence is 13 residues long. This chain's CDR3 is CASSHGENQPQHF. The DNA for the CDR3 is TGCGCCAGCAGCCACGGTGAGAATCAGCCCCAGCATTTT.

This clonotype was detected only once. A much larger clone lies one base from this, so it may be a read error. This chain links TRBV7-3 with TRBJ2-4; no definite D call. Trimming shortened V by 4 bases and J by 9 bases, and 19 bases separated the two germline ends. This CDR3 has 15 residues. The germline gives CDR1 SGHTA, CDR2 FQGTGA. The CDR3 sequence: CASSSPRGPLTIQYF. The CDR3 nucleotides read TGTGCCAGCAGCTCCCCTCGCGGTCCGTTAACCATTCAGTACTTC.